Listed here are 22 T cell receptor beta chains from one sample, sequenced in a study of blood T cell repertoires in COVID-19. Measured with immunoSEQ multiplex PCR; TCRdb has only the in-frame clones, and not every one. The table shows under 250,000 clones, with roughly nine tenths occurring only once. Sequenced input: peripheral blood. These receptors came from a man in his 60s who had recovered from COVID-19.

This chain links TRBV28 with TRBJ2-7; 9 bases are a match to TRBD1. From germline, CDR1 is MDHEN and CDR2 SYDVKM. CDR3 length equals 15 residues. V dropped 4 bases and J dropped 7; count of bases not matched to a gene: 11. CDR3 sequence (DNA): TGTGCCAGCAGTTCTACCGGGACAGGGCCAGGAGAGCAGTACTTC. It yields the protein CASSSTGTGPGEQYF.

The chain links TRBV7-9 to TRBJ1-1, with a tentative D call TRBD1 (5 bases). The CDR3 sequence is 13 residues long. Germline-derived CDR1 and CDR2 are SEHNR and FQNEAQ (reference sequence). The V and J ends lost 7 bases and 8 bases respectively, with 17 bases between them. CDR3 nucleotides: TGTGCCAGCACCCCCGACAGCCGATGGGAAGCTTTCTTT. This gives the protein CASTPDSRWEAFF. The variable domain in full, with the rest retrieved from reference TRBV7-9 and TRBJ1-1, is DTGVSQNPRHKITKRGQNVTFRCDPISEHNRLYWYRQTLGQGPEFLTYFQNEAQLEKSRLLSDRFSAERPKGSFSTLEIQRTEQGDSAMYLCASTPDSRWEAFFGQGTRLTVV.

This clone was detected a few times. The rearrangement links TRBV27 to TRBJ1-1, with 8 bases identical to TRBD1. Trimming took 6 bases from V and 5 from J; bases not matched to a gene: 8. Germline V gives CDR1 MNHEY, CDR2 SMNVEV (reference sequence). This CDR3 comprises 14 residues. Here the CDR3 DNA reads TGTGCCAGCAGGAGAACAGGGGGACCTACTGAAGCTTTCTTT. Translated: CASRRTGGPTEAFF.

The CDR3 loop reads CASSFPDTGELFF. The DNA of the CDR3 is TGTGCCAGCAGCTTCCCGGACACCGGGGAGCTGTTTTTT. The V and J genes are TRBV7-9 and TRBJ2-2; D unclear. Germline V gene data show CDR1 as SEHNR and CDR2 as FQNEAQ (reference sequence). CDR3 length: 13 amino acids. With 3 bases removed from V and 3 bases from J, the gap between germline ends came to 5 bases. Supplemented by reference TRBV7-9 and TRBJ2-2, the full variable domain reads DTGVSQNPRHKITKRGQNVTFRCDPISEHNRLYWYRQTLGQGPEFLTYFQNEAQLEKSRLLSDRFSAERPKGSFSTLEIQRTEQGDSAMYLCASSFPDTGELFFGEGSRLTVL.

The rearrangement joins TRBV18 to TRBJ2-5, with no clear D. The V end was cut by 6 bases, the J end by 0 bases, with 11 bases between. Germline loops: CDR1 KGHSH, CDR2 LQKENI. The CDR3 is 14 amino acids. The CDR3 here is CASSYEIDQETQYF. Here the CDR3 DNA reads TGTGCCAGCTCGTACGAAATAGACCAAGAGACCCAGTACTTC.

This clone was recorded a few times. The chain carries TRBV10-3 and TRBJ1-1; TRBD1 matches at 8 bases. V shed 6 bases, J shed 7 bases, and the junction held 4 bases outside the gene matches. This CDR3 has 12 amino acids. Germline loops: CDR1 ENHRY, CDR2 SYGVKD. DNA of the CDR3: TGTGCCATCAGATCTACAGGGGGTGAAGCTTTCTTT. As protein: CAIRSTGGEAFF.

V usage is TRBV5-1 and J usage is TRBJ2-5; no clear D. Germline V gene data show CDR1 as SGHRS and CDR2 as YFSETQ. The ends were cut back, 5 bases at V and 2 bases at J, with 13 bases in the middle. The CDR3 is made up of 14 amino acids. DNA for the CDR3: TGCGCCAGCAGACCTCAGGCGTCTCAAGAGACCCAGTACTTC. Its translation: CASRPQASQETQYF.

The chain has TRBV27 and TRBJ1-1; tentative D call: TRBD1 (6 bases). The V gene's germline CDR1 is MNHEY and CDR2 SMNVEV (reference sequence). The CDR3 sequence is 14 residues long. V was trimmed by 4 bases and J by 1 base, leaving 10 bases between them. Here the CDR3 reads CASSSVRGNTEAFF. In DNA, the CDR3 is TGTGCCAGCAGTTCGGTCAGGGGGAACACTGAAGCTTTCTTT.

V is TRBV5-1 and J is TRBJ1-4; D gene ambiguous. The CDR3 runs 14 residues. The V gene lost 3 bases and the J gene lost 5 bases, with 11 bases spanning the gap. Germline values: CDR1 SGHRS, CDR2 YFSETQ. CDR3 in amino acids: CASSYSSENEKLFF. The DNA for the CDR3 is TGCGCCAGCAGCTACAGTTCGGAAAATGAAAAACTGTTTTTT. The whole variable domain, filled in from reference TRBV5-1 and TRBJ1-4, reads KAGVTQTPRYLIKTRGQQVTLSCSPISGHRSVSWYQQTPGQGLQFLFEYFSETQRNKGNFPGRFSGRQFSNSRSEMNVSTLELGDSALYLCASSYSSENEKLFFGSGTQLSVL.

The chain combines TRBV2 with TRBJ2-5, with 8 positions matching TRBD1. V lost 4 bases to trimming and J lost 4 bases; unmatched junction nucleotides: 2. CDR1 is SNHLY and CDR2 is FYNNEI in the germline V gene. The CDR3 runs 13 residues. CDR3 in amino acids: CASSADRAETQYF. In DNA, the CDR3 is TGTGCCAGCAGTGCGGACAGGGCAGAGACCCAGTACTTC. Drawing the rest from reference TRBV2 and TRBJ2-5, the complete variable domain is EPEVTQTPSHQVTQMGQEVILRCVPISNHLYFYWYRQILGQKVEFLVSFYNNEISEKSEIFDDQFSVERPDGSNFTLKIRSTKLEDSAMYFCASSADRAETQYFGPGTRLLVL.

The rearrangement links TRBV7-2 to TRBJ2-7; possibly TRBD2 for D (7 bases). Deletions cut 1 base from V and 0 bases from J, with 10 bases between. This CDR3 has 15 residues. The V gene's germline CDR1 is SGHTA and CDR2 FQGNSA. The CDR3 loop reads CASSLEGGGSYEQYF. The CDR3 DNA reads TGTGCCAGCAGCTTAGAGGGAGGGGGCTCCTACGAGCAGTACTTC.

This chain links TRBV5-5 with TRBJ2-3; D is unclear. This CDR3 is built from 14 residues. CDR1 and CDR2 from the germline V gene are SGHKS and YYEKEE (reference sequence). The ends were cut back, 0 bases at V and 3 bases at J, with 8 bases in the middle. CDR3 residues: CASSLGAATDTQYF. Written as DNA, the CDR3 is TGTGCCAGCAGCTTGGGGGCCGCGACAGATACGCAGTATTTT.

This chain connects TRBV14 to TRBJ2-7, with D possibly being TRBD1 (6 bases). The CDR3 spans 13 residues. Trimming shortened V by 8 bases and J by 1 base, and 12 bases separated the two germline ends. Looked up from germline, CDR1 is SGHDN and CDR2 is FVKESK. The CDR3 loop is CASRLQGSYEQYF. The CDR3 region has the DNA TGTGCCAGCCGCTTGCAGGGGTCCTACGAGCAGTACTTC.

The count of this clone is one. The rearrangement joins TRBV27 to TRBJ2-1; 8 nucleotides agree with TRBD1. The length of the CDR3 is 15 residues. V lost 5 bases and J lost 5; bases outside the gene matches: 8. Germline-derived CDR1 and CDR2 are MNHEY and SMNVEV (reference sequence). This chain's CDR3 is CASSLPRTGNNEQFF. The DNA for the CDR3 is TGTGCCAGCAGTCTCCCGCGGACAGGGAACAATGAGCAGTTCTTC.

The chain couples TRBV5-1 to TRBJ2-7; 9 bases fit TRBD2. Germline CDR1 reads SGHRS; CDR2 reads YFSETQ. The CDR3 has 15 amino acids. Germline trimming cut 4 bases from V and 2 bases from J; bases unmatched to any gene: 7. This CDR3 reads CASSVASGAPYEQYF. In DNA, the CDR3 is TGCGCCAGCAGCGTAGCTAGCGGGGCTCCCTACGAGCAGTACTTC.

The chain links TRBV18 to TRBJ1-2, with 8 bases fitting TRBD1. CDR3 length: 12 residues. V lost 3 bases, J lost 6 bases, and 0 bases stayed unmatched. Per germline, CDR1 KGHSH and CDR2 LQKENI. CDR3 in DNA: TGTGCCAGCTCACCGACAGGGGATGGCTACACCTTC. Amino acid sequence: CASSPTGDGYTF.

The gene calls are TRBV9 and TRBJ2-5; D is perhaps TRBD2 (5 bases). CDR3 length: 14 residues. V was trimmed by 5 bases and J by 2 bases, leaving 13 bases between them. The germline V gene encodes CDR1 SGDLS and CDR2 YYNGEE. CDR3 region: CASSDSRVQETQYF. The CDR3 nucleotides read TGTGCCAGCAGTGATTCGCGGGTACAAGAGACCCAGTACTTC.

CDR3: CASSSTGPGANVLTF. The CDR3 DNA is TGCGCCAGCAGCTCGACAGGGCCTGGGGCCAACGTCCTGACTTTC. J is TRBJ2-6 and V is TRBV5-1; 7 bases map to TRBD1. The V gene's germline CDR1 is SGHRS and CDR2 YFSETQ. This CDR3 contains 15 residues. V was clipped by 3 bases and J by 2 bases; unmatched bases: 2.

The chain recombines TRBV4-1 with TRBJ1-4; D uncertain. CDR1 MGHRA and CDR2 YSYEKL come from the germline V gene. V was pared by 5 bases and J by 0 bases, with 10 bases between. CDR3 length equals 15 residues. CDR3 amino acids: CASSYTPATNEKLFF. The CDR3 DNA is TGCGCCAGCAGCTATACACCAGCAACTAATGAAAAACTGTTTTTT.

In DNA, the CDR3 is TGTGCCAGCAGCGGAATTCAGGGAGGGCGAAAGACCCAGTACTTC. Protein sequence: CASSGIQGGRKTQYF. This sequence joins TRBV9 and TRBJ2-5, with 7 bases aligning to TRBD2. The germline gives CDR1 SGDLS, CDR2 YYNGEE. After removal of 3 bases from V and 6 bases from J, the junction contained 11 bases not matched to a gene. The CDR3 extends over 15 amino acids. The complete variable domain, with remaining parts taken from reference TRBV9 and TRBJ2-5, reads DSGVTQTPKHLITATGQRVTLRCSPRSGDLSVYWYQQSLDQGLQFLIQYYNGEERAKGNILERFSAQQFPDLHSELNLSSLELGDSALYFCASSGIQGGRKTQYFGPGTRLLVL.

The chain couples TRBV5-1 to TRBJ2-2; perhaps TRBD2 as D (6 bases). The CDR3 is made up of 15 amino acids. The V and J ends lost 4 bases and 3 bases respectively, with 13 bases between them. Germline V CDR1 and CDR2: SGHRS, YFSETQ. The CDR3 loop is CASSVLGGHTGELFF. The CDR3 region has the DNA TGCGCCAGCAGCGTCCTCGGGGGTCACACCGGGGAGCTGTTTTTT.

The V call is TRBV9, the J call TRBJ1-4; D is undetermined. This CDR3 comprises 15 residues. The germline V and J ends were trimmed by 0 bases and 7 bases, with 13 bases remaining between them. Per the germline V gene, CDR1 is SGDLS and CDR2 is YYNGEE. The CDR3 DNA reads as TGTGCCAGCAGCGTAGTAGCGGACGGCGGTGAAAAACTGTTTTTT. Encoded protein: CASSVVADGGEKLFF.